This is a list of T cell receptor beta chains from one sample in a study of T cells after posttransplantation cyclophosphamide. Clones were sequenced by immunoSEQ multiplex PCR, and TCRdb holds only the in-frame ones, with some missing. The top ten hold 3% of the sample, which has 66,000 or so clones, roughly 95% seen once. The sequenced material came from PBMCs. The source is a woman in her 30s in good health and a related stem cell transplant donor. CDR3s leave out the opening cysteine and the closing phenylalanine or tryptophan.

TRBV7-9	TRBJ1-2	ASSLEEGIGYT
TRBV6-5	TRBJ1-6	ASRQGDSPLH
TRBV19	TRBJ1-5	ASTHAGAQPQH
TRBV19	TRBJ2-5	ASSIGTGVETQY
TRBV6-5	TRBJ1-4	ASRLGGESEKLF
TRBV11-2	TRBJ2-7	ASSLVGRTAYEQY
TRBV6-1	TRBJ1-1	ASSEFLHKTGRNTEAF
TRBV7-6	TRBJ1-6	ASSSGLRDSPLH
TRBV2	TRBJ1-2	ASSERVQGGGYT
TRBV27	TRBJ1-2	ASSFLDTGRSGYT
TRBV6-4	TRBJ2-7	ASGDRGISYEQY
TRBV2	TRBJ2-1	ASRGVAGSYNEQF
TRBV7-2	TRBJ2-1	ASSLTGPNEQF
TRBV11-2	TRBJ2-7	ASSQPTRGSYEQY
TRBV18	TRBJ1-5	ASSHYRDRVQPQH
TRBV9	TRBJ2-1	ASSTHRLNEQF
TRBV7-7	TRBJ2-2	ASSPGLFGRQNTGELF
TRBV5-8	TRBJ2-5	ASSFQETQY
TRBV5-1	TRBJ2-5	ASSSRGRETQY
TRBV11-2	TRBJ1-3	ASSPLQGSGNTIY
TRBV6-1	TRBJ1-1	ASSEARTFQREAF
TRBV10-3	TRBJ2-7	AISDSSYEQY
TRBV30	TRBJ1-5	AWSTGLGNQPQH
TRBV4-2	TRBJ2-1	ASSPRGTSGGLSYNEQF
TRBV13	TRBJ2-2	ASSLVGMAGAHTGELF
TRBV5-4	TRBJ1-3	ASSFKGGEIGNTIY
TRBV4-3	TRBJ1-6	ASSQARDTPPAPLH
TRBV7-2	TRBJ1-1	ASSLRQGGTEAF
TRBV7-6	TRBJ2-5	ASSLKGWYQETQY
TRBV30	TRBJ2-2	AYHRDRGGELF
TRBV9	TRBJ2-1	ASSKTGTPNEQF
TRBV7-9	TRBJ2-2	ASSLGQVHGELF
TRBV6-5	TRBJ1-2	ASSYVQGASGYT
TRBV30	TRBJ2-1	AWSVLRNEQF
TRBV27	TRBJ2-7	ASSNTPDRERDEQY
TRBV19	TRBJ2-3	ASSNGRVVGHDTQY
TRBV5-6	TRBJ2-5	ASSLGREGQETQY
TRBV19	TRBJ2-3	ASSPGQGSRDTQY